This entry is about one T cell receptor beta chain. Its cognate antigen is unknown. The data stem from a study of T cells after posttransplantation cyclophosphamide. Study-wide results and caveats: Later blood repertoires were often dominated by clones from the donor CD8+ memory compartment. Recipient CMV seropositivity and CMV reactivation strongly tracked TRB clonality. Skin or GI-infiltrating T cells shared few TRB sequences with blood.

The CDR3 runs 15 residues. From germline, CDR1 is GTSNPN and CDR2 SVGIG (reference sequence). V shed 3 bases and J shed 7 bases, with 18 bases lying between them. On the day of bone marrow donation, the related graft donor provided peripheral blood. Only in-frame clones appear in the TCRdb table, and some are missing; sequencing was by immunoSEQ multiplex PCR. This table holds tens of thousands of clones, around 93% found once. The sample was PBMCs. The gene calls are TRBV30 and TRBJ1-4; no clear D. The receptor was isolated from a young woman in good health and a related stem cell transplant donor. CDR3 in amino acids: CAWRGDAGGSEKLFF. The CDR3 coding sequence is TGTGCCTGGAGGGGAGACGCCGGCGGGAGTGAAAAACTGTTTTTT.